A selection of T cell receptor beta chains follows, all from one sample in a study of pediatric ulcerative colitis. TCRdb keeps only in-frame clones here, not all; method: immunoSEQ multiplex PCR. The sample lists about 60,000 clones; 87% were seen once. Sequencing was done on a sample of blood. These receptors originate from a boy under 18 who was a control in a study of pediatric ulcerative colitis. Both conserved end residues are part of each CDR3. The D gene is left open where the match is weak. A row's size may be missing; if present it is once, few, many or a size class.

>.|TRBJ1-2|TRBV19|few
TGTGCCAGTAGTTGGGGTCCTTCCCCCTATGGCTACACCTTC
CASSWGPSPYGYTF
>.|TRBJ1-2|TRBV10-3|.
TGTGCCATCAGTGACCCGGGGGAGGGGCATAGCTATGGCTACACCTTC
CAISDPGEGHSYGYTF
>.|TRBJ2-2|TRBV9|.
TGTGCCAGCAGCGTAGCTATTTCCCCTGACAGCGGTACCGGGGAGCTGTTTTTT
CASSVAISPDSGTGELFF
>.|TRBJ1-4|TRBV9|.
TGTGCCAGCAGCGTCGGAGACTCAGGGGTCGAAAAACTGTTTTTT
CASSVGDSGVEKLFF
>.|TRBJ2-7|TRBV25-1|.
TGTGCCAGCAGTGAATTGGAGGGTTCGGGCGAGCAGTACTTC
CASSELEGSGEQYF
>.|TRBJ2-5|TRBV28|.
TGTGCCAGCAGTTTCACCTCAGAAGAGACCCAGTACTTC
CASSFTSEETQYF
>.|TRBJ2-5|TRBV7-2|once
TGTGCCAGCAGCTTAGTTGGAACATCCGCGGGGGAGACCCAGTACTTC
CASSLVGTSAGETQYF
>.|TRBJ2-4|TRBV5-6|.
TGTGCCAGCAGCCCCGACTTTTTTGTAGCCAAAAACATTCAGTACTTC
CASSPDFFVAKNIQYF
>TRBD1|TRBJ2-4|TRBV29-1|.
TGCAGCGTTGAAGATTTCGGACAGGGGAACATTCAGTACTTC
CSVEDFGQGNIQYF
>TRBD2|TRBJ2-1|TRBV7-6|.
TGTGCCAGCAGCTTAGGGCTAGCGGGAGGGCCACGGTATAGTGAGCAGTTCTTC
CASSLGLAGGPRYSEQFF
>.|TRBJ2-7|TRBV6-1|.
TGTGCCAGCAGTGGAGAGGGGCCCACCTACGAGCAGTACTTC
CASSGEGPTYEQYF
>.|TRBJ1-1|TRBV5-6|.
TGTGCCAGCACCGGGACCACGGACTACACTGAAGCTTTCTTT
CASTGTTDYTEAFF
>.|TRBJ1-1|TRBV6-1|.
TGTGCCAGCACCCCTCGGGTAGCTGAAGCTTTCTTT
CASTPRVAEAFF
>.|TRBJ1-1|TRBV19|.
TGTGCCAGTAGCACCCAGGAAATAGCCTCTGAAGCTTTCTTT
CASSTQEIASEAFF
>TRBD1|TRBJ1-1|TRBV7-3|once
TGTGCCAGCAGCTCCGGGACAGCCTACGGGGAAGCTTTCTTT
CASSSGTAYGEAFF
>.|TRBJ2-7|TRBV11-3|.
TGTGCCAGCAGCTTTGATACAGGGCACGAGCAGTACTTC
CASSFDTGHEQYF
>.|TRBJ2-7|TRBV4-3|.
TGCGCCAGCAGCCAAGAGCACGCCCGGGCTAGCTACGAGCAGTACTTC
CASSQEHARASYEQYF
>.|TRBJ1-6|TRBV7-2|.
TGTGCCAGCAGCTTAGGATCGGGACTGCCCAATTCACCCCTCCACTTT
CASSLGSGLPNSPLHF
>TRBD1|TRBJ2-1|TRBV19|.
TGTGCCAGTAGTACTGAATCCCGGACAGGGACGGGGCAGTTCTTC
CASSTESRTGTGQFF
>.|TRBJ1-4|TRBV7-2|.
TGTGCCAGCAGCTTCGACGCAACTAATGAAAAACTGTTTTTT
CASSFDATNEKLFF
>.|TRBJ2-5|TRBV29-1|.
TGCAGCGTTGAAGATCCGGATTACCAAGAGACCCAGTACTTC
CSVEDPDYQETQYF
>TRBD2|TRBJ2-2|TRBV9|.
TGTGCCAGCAGCCCGGGACTAGCTGTCGGGGAGCTGTTTTTT
CASSPGLAVGELFF
>.|TRBJ1-1|TRBV4-1|.
TGCGCCAGCAGCCCTATATTAAGGGGCCGTGAAGCTTTCTTT
CASSPILRGREAFF
>.|TRBJ1-6|TRBV18|.
TGTGCCAGCTCGGACGGAACTAATTCACCCCTCCACTTT
CASSDGTNSPLHF
>.|TRBJ1-4|TRBV7-2|.
TGTGCCAGCAGCTTAGCGTCAGGGGAACGCGGAGGGAAACTGTTTTTT
CASSLASGERGGKLFF
>.|TRBJ1-2|TRBV30|.
TGTGCCTGGAGTGCGGGAGCTAACTATGGCTACACCTTC
CAWSAGANYGYTF
>TRBD1|TRBJ1-2|TRBV5-4|.
TGTGCCAGCAGCTTGGCCGGGACAGGGAACTATGGCTACACCTTC
CASSLAGTGNYGYTF
>TRBD1|TRBJ1-6|TRBV6-5|.
TGTGCCAGCAGTTTAGGGGGCCATTCACCCCTCCACTTT
CASSLGGHSPLHF
>TRBD1|TRBJ2-1|TRBV14|.
TGTGCCAACAGCCGACGACAGGGGGCTGTCTACAATGAGCAGTTCTTC
CANSRRQGAVYNEQFF
>.|TRBJ2-1|TRBV5-4|.
TGTGCCAGCAGCTCAACAGGCGCAGGGAGGCCGGACAATGAGCAGTTCTTC
CASSSTGAGRPDNEQFF